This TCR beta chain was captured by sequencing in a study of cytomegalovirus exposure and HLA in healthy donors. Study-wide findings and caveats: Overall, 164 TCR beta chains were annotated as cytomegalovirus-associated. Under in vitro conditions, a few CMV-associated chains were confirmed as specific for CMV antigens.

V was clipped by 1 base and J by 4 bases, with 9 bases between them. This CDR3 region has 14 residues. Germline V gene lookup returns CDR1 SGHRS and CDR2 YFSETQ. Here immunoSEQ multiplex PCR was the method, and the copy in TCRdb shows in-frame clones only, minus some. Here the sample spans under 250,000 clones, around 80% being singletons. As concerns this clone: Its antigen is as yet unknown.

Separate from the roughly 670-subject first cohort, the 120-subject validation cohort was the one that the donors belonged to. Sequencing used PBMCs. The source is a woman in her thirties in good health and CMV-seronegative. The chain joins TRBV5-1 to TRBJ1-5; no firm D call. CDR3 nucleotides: TGCGCCAGCAGCTTGTACGGGGTGAATCAGCCCCAGCATTTT. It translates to CASSLYGVNQPQHF.